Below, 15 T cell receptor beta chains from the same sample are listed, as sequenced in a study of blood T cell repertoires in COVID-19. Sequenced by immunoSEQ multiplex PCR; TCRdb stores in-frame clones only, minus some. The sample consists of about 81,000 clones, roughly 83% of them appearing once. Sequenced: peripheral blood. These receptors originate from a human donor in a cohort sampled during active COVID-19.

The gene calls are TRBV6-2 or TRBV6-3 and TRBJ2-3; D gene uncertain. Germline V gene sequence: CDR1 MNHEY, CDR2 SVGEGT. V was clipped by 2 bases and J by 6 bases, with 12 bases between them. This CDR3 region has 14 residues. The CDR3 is CASSYATGRDTQYF. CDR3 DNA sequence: TGTGCCAGCAGTTACGCGACGGGTCGGGATACGCAGTATTTT.

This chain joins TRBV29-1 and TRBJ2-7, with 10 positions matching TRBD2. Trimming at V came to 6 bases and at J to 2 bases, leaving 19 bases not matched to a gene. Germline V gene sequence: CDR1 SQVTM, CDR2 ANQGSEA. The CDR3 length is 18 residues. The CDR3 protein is CSVLPPLTASGGAYEQYF. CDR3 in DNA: TGCAGCGTCTTACCTCCCCTAACGGCTAGCGGGGGAGCCTACGAGCAGTACTTC.

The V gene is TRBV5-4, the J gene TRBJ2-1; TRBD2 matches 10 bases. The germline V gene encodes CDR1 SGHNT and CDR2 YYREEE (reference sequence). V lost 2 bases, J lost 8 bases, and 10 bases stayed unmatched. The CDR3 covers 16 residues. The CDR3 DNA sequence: TGTGCCAGCAGCTTTTTGTTGCTAGCGGGAGTTGATGAGCAGTTCTTC. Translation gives CASSFLLLAGVDEQFF.

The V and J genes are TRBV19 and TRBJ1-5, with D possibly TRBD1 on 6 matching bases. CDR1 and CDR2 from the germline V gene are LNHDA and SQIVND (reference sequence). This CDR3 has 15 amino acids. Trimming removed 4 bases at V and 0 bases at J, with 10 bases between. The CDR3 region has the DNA TGTGCCAGTAGTAGACAGGTACTTAGCAATCAGCCCCAGCATTTT. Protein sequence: CASSRQVLSNQPQHF.

CDR3 protein: CASSESRSGTQYF. CDR3 DNA sequence: TGTGCCAGCAGTGAGTCGCGGAGTGGTACGCAGTATTTT. The chain links TRBV6-4 to TRBJ2-3; D is unclear. This CDR3 region has 13 residues. Trimming removed 3 bases at V and 8 bases at J, with 12 bases between. The germline V gene has CDR1 MRHNA and CDR2 SNTAGT.

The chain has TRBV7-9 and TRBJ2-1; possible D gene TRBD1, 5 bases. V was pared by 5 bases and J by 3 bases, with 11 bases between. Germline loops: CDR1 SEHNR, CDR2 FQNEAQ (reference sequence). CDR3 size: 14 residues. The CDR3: CASSGHQHYNEQFF. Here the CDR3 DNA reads TGTGCCAGCAGCGGACATCAGCACTACAATGAGCAGTTCTTC.

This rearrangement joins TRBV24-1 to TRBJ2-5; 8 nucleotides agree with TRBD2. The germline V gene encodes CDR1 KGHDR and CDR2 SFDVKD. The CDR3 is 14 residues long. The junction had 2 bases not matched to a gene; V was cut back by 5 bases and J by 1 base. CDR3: CATSVSGSQETQYF. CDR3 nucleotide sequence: TGTGCCACCAGTGTCAGCGGGAGCCAAGAGACCCAGTACTTC.

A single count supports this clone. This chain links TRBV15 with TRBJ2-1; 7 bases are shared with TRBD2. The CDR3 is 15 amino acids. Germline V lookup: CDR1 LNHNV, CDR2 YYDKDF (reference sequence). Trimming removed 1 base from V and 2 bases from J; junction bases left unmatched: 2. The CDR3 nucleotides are TGTGCCACCAGCAGAGGAGCGGGGACCTACAATGAGCAGTTCTTC. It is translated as CATSRGAGTYNEQFF.

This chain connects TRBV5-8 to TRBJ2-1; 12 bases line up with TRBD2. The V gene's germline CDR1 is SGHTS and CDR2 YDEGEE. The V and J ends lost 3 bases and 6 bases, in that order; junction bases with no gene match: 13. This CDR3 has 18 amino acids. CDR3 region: CASSSSRKTSGGGNEQFF. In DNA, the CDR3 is TGTGCCAGCAGCTCCTCCAGAAAGACTAGCGGGGGAGGCAATGAGCAGTTCTTC.

The CDR3 sequence: CASSRQVGQPQHF. CDR3 nucleotide sequence: TGTGCCAGCAGTCGTCAGGTGGGTCAGCCCCAGCATTTT. J is TRBJ1-5 and V is TRBV6-4; no clear D gene. V lost 5 bases and J lost 6, with 11 bases in between. This CDR3 spans 13 amino acids. The germline V gene has CDR1 MRHNA and CDR2 SNTAGT.

The CDR3: CASSGASGLYNEQFF. CDR3 nucleotides: TGTGCCAGCAGTGGGGCGAGCGGGCTTTACAATGAGCAGTTCTTC. The chain employs TRBV11-2 and TRBJ2-1; TRBD2 might be the D (6 bases). Germline values: CDR1 SGHAT, CDR2 FQNNGV. Trimming left V 6 bases short and J 4 bases short, with 16 bases between. This CDR3 spans 15 amino acids. Full variable domain (missing parts from reference TRBV11-2 and TRBJ2-1): EAGVAQSPRYKIIEKRQSVAFWCNPISGHATLYWYQQILGQGPKLLIQFQNNGVVDDSQLPKDRFSAERLKGVDSTLKIQPAKLEDSAVYLCASSGASGLYNEQFFGPGTRLTVL.

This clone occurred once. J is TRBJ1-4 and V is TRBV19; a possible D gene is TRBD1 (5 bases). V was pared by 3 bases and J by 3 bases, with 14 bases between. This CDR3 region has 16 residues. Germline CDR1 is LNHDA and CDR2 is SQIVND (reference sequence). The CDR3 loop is CASSIREGRSNEKLFF. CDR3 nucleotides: TGTGCCAGTAGTATCCGGGAGGGACGGTCTAATGAAAAACTGTTTTTT.

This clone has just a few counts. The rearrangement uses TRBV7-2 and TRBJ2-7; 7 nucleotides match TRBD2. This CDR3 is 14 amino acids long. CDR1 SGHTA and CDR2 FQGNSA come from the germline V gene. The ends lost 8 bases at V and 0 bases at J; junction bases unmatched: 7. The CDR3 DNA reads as TGTGCCAGCCGCCCCCCTAGCGGCTCCTACGAGCAGTACTTC. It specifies CASRPPSGSYEQYF.

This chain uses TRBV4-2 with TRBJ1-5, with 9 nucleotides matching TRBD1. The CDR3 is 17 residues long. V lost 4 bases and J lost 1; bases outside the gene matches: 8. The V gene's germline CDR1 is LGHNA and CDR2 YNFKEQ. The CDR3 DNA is TGTGCCAGCAGCCCAGGGACAGGGAGGATGAGCAATCAGCCCCAGCATTTT. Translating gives CASSPGTGRMSNQPQHF.

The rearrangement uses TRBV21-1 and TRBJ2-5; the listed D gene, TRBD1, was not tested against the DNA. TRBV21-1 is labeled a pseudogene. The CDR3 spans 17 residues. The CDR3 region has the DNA TGTGCCAGCAGCAAAAAGGGGGACAGGCTAAAAGGAGAGACCCAGTACTTC. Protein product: CASSKKGDRLKGETQYF.